This TCR beta chain was recovered during a study of shared T cell receptors in the human thymus. TCRdb's table, derived via immunoSEQ multiplex PCR, lists solely in-frame clones and lacks some. The data show around 340,000 clones, 85% to 95% seen once. Germline assignment: CDR1 SGHAT and CDR2 FQNNGV. The length of the CDR3 is 18 residues. Trimming took off 0 bases at V and 2 bases at J, with 19 bases between the two ends. The rearrangement uses TRBV11-2 and TRBJ2-5; D is possibly TRBD1 (6 bases). This TCR was recovered from a human donor. What was sequenced was thymocytes. In nucleotides, the CDR3 is TGTGCCAGCAGCTTAGAGTACGTGGCAGGGGATCCTCAAGAGACCCAGTACTTC. This codes for CASSLEYVAGDPQETQYF.